The source of this TCR beta chain is a study of blood T cell repertoires in COVID-19. CDR3 length: 14 residues. Trimming took 7 bases from V and 1 from J, leaving 13 bases between them. The germline V gene encodes CDR1 MNHEY and CDR2 SVGAGI. Per the original methods: Counts of nucleated cells, estimated from reference gene primer amplification, were obtained. The data were produced by immunoSEQ multiplex PCR, yet TCRdb's version contains in-frame clones alone and is incomplete. Clonal size and the V and J genes are those of that table, whereas D and trimming came from the DNA. There are over 450,000 clones in the sample; 85% to 90% occur only once, and roughly 8.3% lies in the top ten. The Seattle site enrolled patients during active infection and followed them longitudinally.

The TCR sequence derives from a woman between 50 and 59 years old with COVID-19, enrolled during active disease. The sequencing input was peripheral blood. The chain recombines TRBV6-5 with TRBJ1-1; D is possibly TRBD1 (5 bases). The CDR3 protein is CASTPWGGNTEAFF. The DNA for the CDR3 is TGTGCCAGCACCCCGTGGGGGGGGAACACTGAAGCTTTCTTT.